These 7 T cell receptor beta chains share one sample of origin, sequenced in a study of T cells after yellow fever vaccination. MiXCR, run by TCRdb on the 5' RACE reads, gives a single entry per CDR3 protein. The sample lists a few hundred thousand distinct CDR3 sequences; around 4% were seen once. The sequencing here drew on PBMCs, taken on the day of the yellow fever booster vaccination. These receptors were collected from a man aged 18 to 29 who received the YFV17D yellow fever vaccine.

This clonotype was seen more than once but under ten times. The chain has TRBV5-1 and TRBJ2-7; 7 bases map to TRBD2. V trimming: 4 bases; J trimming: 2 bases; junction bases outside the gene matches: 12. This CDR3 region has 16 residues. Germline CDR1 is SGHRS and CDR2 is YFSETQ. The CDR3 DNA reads TGCGCCAGCAGCCGGGGGGTGACTCCTTTAACCTACGAGCAGTACTTC. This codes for CASSRGVTPLTYEQYF. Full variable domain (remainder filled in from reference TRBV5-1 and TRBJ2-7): KAGVTQTPRYLIKTRGQQVTLSCSPISGHRSVSWYQQTPGQGLQFLFEYFSETQRNKGNFPGRFSGRQFSNSRSEMNVSTLELGDSALYLCASSRGVTPLTYEQYFGPGTRLTVT.

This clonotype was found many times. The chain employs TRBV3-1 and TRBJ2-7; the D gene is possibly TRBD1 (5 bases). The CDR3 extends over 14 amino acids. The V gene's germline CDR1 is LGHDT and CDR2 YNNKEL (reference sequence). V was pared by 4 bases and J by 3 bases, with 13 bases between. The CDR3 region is CASSRGSPGYEQYF. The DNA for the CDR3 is TGTGCCAGCAGCCGGGGCAGTCCTGGCTACGAGCAGTACTTC.

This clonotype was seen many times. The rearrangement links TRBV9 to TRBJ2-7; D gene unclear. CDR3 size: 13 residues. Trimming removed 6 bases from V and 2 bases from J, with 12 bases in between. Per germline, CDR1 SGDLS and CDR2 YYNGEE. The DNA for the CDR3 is TGTGCCAGCAATCGTCCCCCAGCCTACGAGCAGTACGTC. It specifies CASNRPPAYEQYV.

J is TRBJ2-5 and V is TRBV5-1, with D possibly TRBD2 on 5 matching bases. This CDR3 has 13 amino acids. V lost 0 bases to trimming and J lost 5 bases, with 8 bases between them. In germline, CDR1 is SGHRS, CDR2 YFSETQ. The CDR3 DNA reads TGCGCCAGCAGCTTGGCGTGGGAGGAGACCCAGTACTTC. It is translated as CASSLAWEETQYF.

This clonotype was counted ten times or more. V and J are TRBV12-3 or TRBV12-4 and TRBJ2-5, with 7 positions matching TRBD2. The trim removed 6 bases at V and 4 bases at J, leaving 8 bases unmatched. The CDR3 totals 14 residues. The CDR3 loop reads CASSHASGGETQYF. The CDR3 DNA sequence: TGTGCCAGCAGCCATGCTAGCGGAGGAGAGACCCAGTACTTC.

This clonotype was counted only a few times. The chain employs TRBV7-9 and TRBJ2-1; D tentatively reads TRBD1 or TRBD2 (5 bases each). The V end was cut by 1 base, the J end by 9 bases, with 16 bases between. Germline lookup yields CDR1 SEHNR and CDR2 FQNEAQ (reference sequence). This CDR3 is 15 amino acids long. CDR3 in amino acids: CASSLGGVRSSEQFF. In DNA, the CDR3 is TGTGCCAGCAGCTTAGGAGGGGTCAGGAGTAGTGAGCAGTTCTTC.

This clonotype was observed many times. This chain's CDR3 is CASRLAGSLDEQFF. As DNA, the CDR3 is TGTGCCAGCAGATTAGCAGGGAGTCTTGATGAGCAGTTCTTC. The V and J genes are TRBV6-1 and TRBJ2-1; either TRBD1 or TRBD2 may fit D (5 bases each). The CDR3 is 14 residues long. The germline CDR1 and CDR2 sequences are MNHNS and SASEGT. V lost 6 bases and J 8 bases, leaving 17 bases between the germline ends.